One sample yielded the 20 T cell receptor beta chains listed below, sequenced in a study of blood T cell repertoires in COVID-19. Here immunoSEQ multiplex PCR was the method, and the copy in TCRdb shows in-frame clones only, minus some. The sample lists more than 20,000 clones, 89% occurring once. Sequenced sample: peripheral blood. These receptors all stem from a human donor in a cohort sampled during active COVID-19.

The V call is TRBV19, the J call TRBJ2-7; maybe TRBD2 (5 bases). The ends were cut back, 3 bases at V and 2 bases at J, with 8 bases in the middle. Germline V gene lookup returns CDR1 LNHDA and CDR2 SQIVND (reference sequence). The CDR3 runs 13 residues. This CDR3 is CASSIRETYEQYF. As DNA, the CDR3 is TGTGCCAGTAGTATCCGGGAAACCTACGAGCAGTACTTC.

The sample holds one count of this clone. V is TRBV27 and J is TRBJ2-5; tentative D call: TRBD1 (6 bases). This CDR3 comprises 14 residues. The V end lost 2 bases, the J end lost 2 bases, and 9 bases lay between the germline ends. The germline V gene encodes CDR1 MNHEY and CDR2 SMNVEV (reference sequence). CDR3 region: CASSLGQRQETQYF. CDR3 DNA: TGTGCCAGCAGTTTAGGACAGCGACAAGAGACCCAGTACTTC.

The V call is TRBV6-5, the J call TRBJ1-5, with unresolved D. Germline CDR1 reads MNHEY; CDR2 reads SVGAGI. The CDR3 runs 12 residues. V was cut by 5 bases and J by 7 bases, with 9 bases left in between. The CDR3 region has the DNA TGTGCCAGCAGTCCGGGTAGCCAGCCCCAGCATTTT. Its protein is CASSPGSQPQHF.

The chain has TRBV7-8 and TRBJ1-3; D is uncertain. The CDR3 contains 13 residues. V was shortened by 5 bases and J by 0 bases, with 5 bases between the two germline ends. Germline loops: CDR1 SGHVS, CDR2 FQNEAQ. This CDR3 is CASSLSSGNTIYF. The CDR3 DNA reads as TGTGCCAGCAGCCTGAGCTCTGGAAACACCATATATTTT.

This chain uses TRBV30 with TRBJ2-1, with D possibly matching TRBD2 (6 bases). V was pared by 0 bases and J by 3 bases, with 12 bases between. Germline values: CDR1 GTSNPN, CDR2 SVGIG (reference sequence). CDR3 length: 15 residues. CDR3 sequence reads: CAWSVKLALYNEQFF. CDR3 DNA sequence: TGTGCCTGGAGTGTGAAACTAGCACTCTACAATGAGCAGTTCTTC.

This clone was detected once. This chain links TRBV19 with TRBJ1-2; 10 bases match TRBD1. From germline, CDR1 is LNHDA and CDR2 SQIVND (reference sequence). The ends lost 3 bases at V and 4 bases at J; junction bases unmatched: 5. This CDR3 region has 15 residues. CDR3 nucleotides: TGTGCCAGTAGTATCCCCGGGACAGGGGCCTATGGCTACACCTTC. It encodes CASSIPGTGAYGYTF.

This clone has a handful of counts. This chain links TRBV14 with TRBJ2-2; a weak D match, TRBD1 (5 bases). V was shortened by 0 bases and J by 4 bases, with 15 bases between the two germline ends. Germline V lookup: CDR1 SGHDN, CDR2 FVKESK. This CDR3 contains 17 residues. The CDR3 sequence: CASSQDGGRVRTGELFF. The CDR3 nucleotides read TGTGCCAGCAGCCAAGATGGTGGCAGGGTACGCACCGGGGAGCTGTTTTTT.

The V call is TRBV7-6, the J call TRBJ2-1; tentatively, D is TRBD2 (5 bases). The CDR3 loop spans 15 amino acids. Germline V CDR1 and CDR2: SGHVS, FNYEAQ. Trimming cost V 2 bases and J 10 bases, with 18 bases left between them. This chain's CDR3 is CASSLQASSFPEQFF. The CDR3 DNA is TGTGCCAGCAGCTTACAGGCTAGCAGCTTCCCAGAGCAGTTCTTC.

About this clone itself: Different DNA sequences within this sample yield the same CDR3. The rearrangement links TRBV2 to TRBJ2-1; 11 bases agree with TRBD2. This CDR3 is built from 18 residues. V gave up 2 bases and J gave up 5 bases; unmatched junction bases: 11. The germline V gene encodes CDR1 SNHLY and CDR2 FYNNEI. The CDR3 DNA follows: TGTGCCAGCAGTGAAAGGGGGGGTTGGGGACTAGCGGACAATGAGCAGTTCTTC. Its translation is CASSERGGWGLADNEQFF.

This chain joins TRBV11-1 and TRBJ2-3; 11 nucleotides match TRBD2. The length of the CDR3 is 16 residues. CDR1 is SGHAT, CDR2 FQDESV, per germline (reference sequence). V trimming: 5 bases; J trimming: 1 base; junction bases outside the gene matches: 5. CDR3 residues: CASSLETSGGTDTQYF. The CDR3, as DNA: TGTGCCAGCAGCCTGGAGACTAGCGGGGGCACAGATACGCAGTATTTT. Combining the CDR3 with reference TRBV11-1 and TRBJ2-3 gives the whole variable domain EAEVAQSPRYKITEKSQAVAFWCDPISGHATLYWYRQILGQGPELLVQFQDESVVDDSQLPKDRFSAERLKGVDSTLKIQPAELGDSAMYLCASSLETSGGTDTQYFGPGTRLTVL.

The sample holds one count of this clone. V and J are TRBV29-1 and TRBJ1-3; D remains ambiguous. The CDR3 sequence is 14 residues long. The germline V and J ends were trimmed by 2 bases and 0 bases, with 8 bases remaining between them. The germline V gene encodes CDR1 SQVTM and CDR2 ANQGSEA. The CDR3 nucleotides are TGCAGCGTTGAAACAGTTTTCTCTGGAAACACCATATATTTT. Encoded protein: CSVETVFSGNTIYF.

The CDR3 DNA reads as TGTGCCAGCAGCACTGACCGCGGGACGGCCTATGGCTACACCTTC. Encoded protein: CASSTDRGTAYGYTF. The rearrangement uses TRBV21-1 and TRBJ1-2. TRBV21-1 is given as a pseudogene. The CDR3 is made up of 15 amino acids.

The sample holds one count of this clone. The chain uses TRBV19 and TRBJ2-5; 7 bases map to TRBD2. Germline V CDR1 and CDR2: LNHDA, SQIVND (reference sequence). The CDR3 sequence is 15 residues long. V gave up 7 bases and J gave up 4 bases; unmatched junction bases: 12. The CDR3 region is CASTQMGGVGETQYF. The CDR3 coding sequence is TGTGCCAGTACCCAAATGGGGGGGGTGGGAGAGACCCAGTACTTC.

The CDR3 region has the DNA TGTGCCAGCGCAGTTTCGCAGGGTCTCCCCAACTCCTATAATTCACCCCTCCACTTT. This sequence encodes CASAVSQGLPNSYNSPLHF. The rearrangement links TRBV28 to TRBJ1-6; D perhaps matches TRBD1 (5 bases). The germline V gene encodes CDR1 MDHEN and CDR2 SYDVKM. The CDR3 spans 19 residues. Deletions cut 8 bases from V and 0 bases from J, with 23 bases between.

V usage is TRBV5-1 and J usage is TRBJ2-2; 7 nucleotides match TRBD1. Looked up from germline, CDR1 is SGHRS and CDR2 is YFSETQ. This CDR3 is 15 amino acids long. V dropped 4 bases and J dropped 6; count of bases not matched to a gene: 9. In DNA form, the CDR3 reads TGCGCCAGCAGCCCCTTAACAGGGGACGCCGGGGAGCTGTTTTTT. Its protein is CASSPLTGDAGELFF.

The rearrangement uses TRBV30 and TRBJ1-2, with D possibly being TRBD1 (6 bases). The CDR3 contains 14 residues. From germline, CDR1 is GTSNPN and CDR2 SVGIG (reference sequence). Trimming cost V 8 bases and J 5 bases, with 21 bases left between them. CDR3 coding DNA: TGTGCCCTCACTCCGGGGGGGACACGTTATGGCTACACCTTC. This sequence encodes CALTPGGTRYGYTF.

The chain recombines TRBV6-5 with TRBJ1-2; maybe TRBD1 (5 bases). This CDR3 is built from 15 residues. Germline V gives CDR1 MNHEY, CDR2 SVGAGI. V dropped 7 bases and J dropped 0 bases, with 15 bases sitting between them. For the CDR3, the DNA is TGTGCCAGCATTAAATGGGGCGCAGCTAACTATGGCTACACCTTC. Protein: CASIKWGAANYGYTF.

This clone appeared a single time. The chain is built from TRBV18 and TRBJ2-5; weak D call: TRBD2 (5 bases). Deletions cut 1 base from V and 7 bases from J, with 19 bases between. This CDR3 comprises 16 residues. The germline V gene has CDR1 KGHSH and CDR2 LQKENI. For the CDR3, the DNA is TGTGCCAGCTCACCACGTGGGAGAGGTATCCTTGGGACCCAGTACTTC. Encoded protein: CASSPRGRGILGTQYF.

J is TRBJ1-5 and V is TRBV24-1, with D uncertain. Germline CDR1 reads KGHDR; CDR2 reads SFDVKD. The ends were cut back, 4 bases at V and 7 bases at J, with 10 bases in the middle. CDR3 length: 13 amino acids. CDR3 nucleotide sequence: TGTGCCACCAGTGACCTCCCAGGCCAGCCCCAGCATTTT. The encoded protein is CATSDLPGQPQHF.

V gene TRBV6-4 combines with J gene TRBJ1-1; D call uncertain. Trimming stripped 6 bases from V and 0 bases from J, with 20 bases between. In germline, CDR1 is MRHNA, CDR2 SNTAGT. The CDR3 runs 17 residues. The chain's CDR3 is CASSIEGLTSLNTEAFF. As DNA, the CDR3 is TGTGCCAGCAGCATAGAGGGCCTTACCAGCCTGAACACTGAAGCTTTCTTT.